This T cell receptor (beta chain) was sequenced during a study of shared clonotypes between healthy human individuals. Overall study results and limits: In a few donors, around 5% of naive CD4 clonotypes appeared in common. Limited genetic and exposure-history diversity came from having few donors.

Clones were sequenced by immunoSEQ multiplex PCR, and TCRdb holds only the in-frame ones, with some missing. The table records about 2.3 million clones, approximately 95% of them present only once. From CD4+ cells came CD45RA+ naive and CD45RA-negative memory subsets. On this clone itself: What it recognizes is unknown.

In germline, CDR1 is MNHEY, CDR2 SVGAGI. The ends were cut back, 5 bases at V and 1 base at J, with 11 bases in the middle. This CDR3 has 14 amino acids. The chain carries TRBV6-5 and TRBJ2-5; no firm D call. The sequence derives from a man aged 18 to 29 in good health. Some clones in this sample may be carry-over from other donors' samples. The sequencing sample was made of naive CD4+ T cells from PBMCs. This sample's subset: CD45RA+ positively selected. CDR3 region: CASSAGRSQETQYF. The CDR3 coding sequence is TGTGCCAGCAGTGCCGGACGGTCCCAAGAGACCCAGTACTTC.